Here is one T cell receptor beta chain with its context. Its antigen is still unknown. The data are from a study of T cells expressing NK-cell markers. Following a re-call of the 5' RACE reads, TCRdb has one entry per CDR3 protein and lacks DNA. The sample shows about 400,000 distinct CDR3 sequences, and about 10% sits with its ten largest clones. Study results and caveats: Once again these clonotypes came out on top in the CD3+CD56-NKG2C+ fraction of a few donors.

Germline V gene data show CDR1 as GTSNPN and CDR2 as SVGIG (reference sequence). The CDR3 runs 14 residues. The sample taken for sequencing was blood T cells: a sorted CD56 or NKG2C T cell subset, CD4+ or CD8+ T cells, or bulk PBMC T cells (not recorded which). This rearrangement joins TRBV30 to TRBJ2-1; without DNA, the TCRdb call of TRBD2 cannot be checked. The receptor was derived from a woman in her 50s in good health. The CDR3 sequence is CAWRGGPGIGEQFF.